Sequencing of this TCR beta chain was carried out in a study of T-cell reconstitution after alpha-beta-depleted transplantation in children. Preparation of the TCRbeta library used unique molecular identifiers. TCRdb used MiXCR to reprocess the PCR reads, holding one entry per CDR3 protein. The repertoire holds some 200,000 distinct CDR3 sequences, around 9.9% seen once, with roughly 27% in the top ten. This CDR3 is built from 16 residues. Germline CDR1 is GTSNPN and CDR2 is SVGIG (reference sequence). V shed 2 bases, J shed 4 bases, and the junction held 11 bases outside the gene matches. This clonotype was counted ten times or more.

The TCR sequence derives from a child under two years old with acute myeloid leukemia, due to receive a stem cell transplant. The sequencing used PBMCs, collected before TCRalphabeta/CD19-depleted stem cell transplant. The chain combines TRBV30 with TRBJ2-3, with TRBD2 matching over 8 bases. CDR3 sequence: CAWSKGGTRRADTQYF. DNA for the CDR3: TGTGCCTGGAGTAAAGGGGGGACTAGGAGGGCAGATACGCAGTATTTT. The whole variable domain, remainder taken from reference TRBV30 and TRBJ2-3, is SQTIHQWPATLVQPVGSPLSLECTVEGTSNPNLYWYRQAAGRGLQLLFYSVGIGQISSEVPQNLSASRPQDRQFILSSKKLLLSDSGFYLCAWSKGGTRRADTQYFGPGTRLTVL.